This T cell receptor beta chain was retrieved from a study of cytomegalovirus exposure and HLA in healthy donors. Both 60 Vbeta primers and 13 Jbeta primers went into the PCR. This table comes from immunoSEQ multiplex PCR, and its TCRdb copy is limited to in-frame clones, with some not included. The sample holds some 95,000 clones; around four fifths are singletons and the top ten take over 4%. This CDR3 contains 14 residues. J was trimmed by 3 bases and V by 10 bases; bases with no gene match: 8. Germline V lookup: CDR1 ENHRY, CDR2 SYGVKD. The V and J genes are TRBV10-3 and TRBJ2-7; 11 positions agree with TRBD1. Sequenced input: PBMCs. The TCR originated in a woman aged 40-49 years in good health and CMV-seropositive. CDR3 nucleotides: TGTGCCACCGTTGCCGGGACAGGGGGCTACGAGCAGTACTTC. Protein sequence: CATVAGTGGYEQYF.